The next 24 T cell receptor beta chains were all read from a single sample in a study of cytomegalovirus exposure and HLA in healthy donors. The PCR employed 60 Vbeta primers together with 13 Jbeta primers. This table comes from immunoSEQ multiplex PCR, and its TCRdb copy is limited to in-frame clones, with some not included. The sample holds under 200,000 clones, around 85% seen once. Sequencing input: PBMCs. The source is a middle-aged man in good health and CMV-seronegative.

The V and J genes are TRBV10-3 and TRBJ1-3, with D perhaps TRBD1 (5 bases). Germline lookup yields CDR1 ENHRY and CDR2 SYGVKD. The ends were cut back, 7 bases at V and 3 bases at J, with 10 bases in the middle. The CDR3 length is 13 residues. In nucleotides, the CDR3 is TGTGCCATCAAGCAGGGTTTTGGAAACACCATATATTTT. Amino acids: CAIKQGFGNTIYF.

The chain links TRBV4-3 to TRBJ1-2; 10 nucleotides line up with TRBD1. V dropped 4 bases and J dropped 8; count of bases not matched to a gene: 10. Germline CDR1 is LGHNA and CDR2 is YSLEER. The CDR3 spans 15 residues. The CDR3 bases are TGCGCCAGCAGCCCCGGGACAGGGGAAGTTGGGGGCTACACCTTC. Its protein is CASSPGTGEVGGYTF.

The rearrangement joins TRBV5-1 to TRBJ2-7; TRBD1 might be the D (6 bases). This CDR3 is built from 14 residues. The germline CDR1 and CDR2 sequences are SGHRS and YFSETQ. V was shortened by 4 bases and J by 2 bases, with 13 bases between the two germline ends. Here the CDR3 reads CASSPTGNTYEQYF. CDR3 in DNA: TGCGCCAGCAGCCCTACAGGGAACACCTACGAGCAGTACTTC.

This chain uses TRBV6-5 with TRBJ1-1, with D tentatively TRBD1 (6 bases). The CDR3 spans 14 residues. Germline CDR1 reads MNHEY; CDR2 reads SVGAGI. The ends were cut back, 6 bases at V and 4 bases at J, with 15 bases in the middle. The CDR3 DNA is TGTGCCAGCAGCCGAGGGGGGGGGTCCACTGAAGCTTTCTTT. As protein: CASSRGGGSTEAFF.

The rearrangement links TRBV6-1 to TRBJ2-5, with D perhaps matching TRBD2 (6 bases). Trimming cost V 6 bases and J 4 bases, with 15 bases left between them. The CDR3 sequence is 14 residues long. Germline CDR1 is MNHNS and CDR2 is SASEGT. CDR3 coding DNA: TGTGCCAGCAGATACGGACGGCGGGGAGAGACCCAGTACTTC. Amino acid sequence: CASRYGRRGETQYF.

The rearrangement uses TRBV6-5 and TRBJ1-2, with D uncertain. In germline, CDR1 is MNHEY, CDR2 SVGAGI. The V and J ends lost 8 bases and 7 bases respectively, with 23 bases between them. The CDR3 sequence is 15 residues long. The CDR3 coding sequence is TGTGCCAGCGCCGTGTCGCTGGCCTCTACGGGTGGCTACACCTTC. Translation gives CASAVSLASTGGYTF.

This chain joins TRBV4-1 and TRBJ2-3; TRBD2 aligns across 12 bases. V was pared by 7 bases and J by 2 bases, with 22 bases of the junction left unmatched. The CDR3 consists of 21 residues. Per the germline V gene, CDR1 is MGHRA and CDR2 is YSYEKL. CDR3 protein: CASTPRWGPGTSGSYTDTQYF. CDR3 DNA sequence: TGCGCCAGCACCCCCCGCTGGGGCCCCGGGACTAGCGGGTCCTACACAGATACGCAGTATTTT.

The genes are TRBV19 and TRBJ2-6; D not resolved. V was clipped by 5 bases and J by 1 base, with 12 bases between them. Per the germline V gene, CDR1 is LNHDA and CDR2 is SQIVND (reference sequence). The CDR3 runs 16 residues. The CDR3 region has the DNA TGTGCCAGTAGTCCCATTAGACATTCTGGGGCCAACGTCCTGACTTTC. It specifies CASSPIRHSGANVLTF.

V gene TRBV6-1 combines with J gene TRBJ2-2; 7 bases align to TRBD1. The CDR3 is made up of 15 amino acids. Germline loops: CDR1 MNHNS, CDR2 SASEGT. Losses at the gene ends were 7 bases for V and 1 base for J; bases not matched to a gene: 6. CDR3 coding DNA: TGTGCCAGCAAGGAACAGGGGATGAACACCGGGGAGCTGTTTTTT. Amino acids: CASKEQGMNTGELFF.

This chain uses TRBV19 with TRBJ2-7; D perhaps matches TRBD2 (5 bases). Germline V gene data show CDR1 as LNHDA and CDR2 as SQIVND (reference sequence). Trimming removed 5 bases from V and 4 bases from J, with 15 bases in between. The CDR3 spans 14 residues. CDR3: CASSPSERAYEQYF. The CDR3 DNA reads as TGTGCCAGTAGTCCTTCCGAGAGGGCTTACGAGCAGTACTTC.

This clone has just one count. V gene TRBV27 combines with J gene TRBJ2-7; 8 bases agree with TRBD2. Germline V gene lookup returns CDR1 MNHEY and CDR2 SMNVEV (reference sequence). With V trimmed by 1 base and J by 11 bases, 10 bases remained unmatched. This CDR3 region has 14 residues. CDR3: CASSLYPSGFKKYF. In DNA form, the CDR3 reads TGTGCCAGCAGTTTATACCCTAGCGGGTTTAAGAAGTACTTC.

This clone was seen once. The chain has TRBV7-8 and TRBJ1-2; D gene uncertain. This CDR3 is built from 14 residues. CDR1 is SGHVS and CDR2 is FQNEAQ in the germline V gene. With 3 bases removed from V and 0 bases from J, the gap between germline ends came to 8 bases. The CDR3 DNA is TGTGCCAGCAGCTTGCGGGATACTAACTATGGCTACACCTTC. Amino acids: CASSLRDTNYGYTF.

The rearrangement uses TRBV4-1 and TRBJ2-6; 7 bases fit TRBD2. The V segment lost 3 bases and the J segment 0 bases; nucleotides outside the gene matches: 5. CDR1 and CDR2 (germline): MGHRA, YSYEKL. The CDR3 has 17 amino acids. The CDR3 protein is CASSHPGGDSGANVLTF. The CDR3 DNA reads as TGCGCCAGCAGCCACCCTGGGGGGGACTCTGGGGCCAACGTCCTGACTTTC.

The chain couples TRBV7-9 to TRBJ2-3; 7 nucleotides match TRBD1. The V and J ends lost 4 bases and 5 bases, in that order; junction bases with no gene match: 9. CDR3 length equals 15 residues. Germline-derived CDR1 and CDR2 are SEHNR and FQNEAQ (reference sequence). CDR3 DNA sequence: TGTGCCAGCAGCTCTGCGCTAAACAGGGGAGATACGCAGTATTTT. Amino acid sequence: CASSSALNRGDTQYF. Using reference TRBV7-9 and TRBJ2-3 for the parts outside the CDR3, the full variable domain is DTGVSQNPRHKITKRGQNVTFRCDPISEHNRLYWYRQTLGQGPEFLTYFQNEAQLEKSRLLSDRFSAERPKGSFSTLEIQRTEQGDSAMYLCASSSALNRGDTQYFGPGTRLTVL.

The V and J genes are TRBV7-2 and TRBJ1-2; perhaps TRBD1 as D (5 bases). Germline V gene lookup returns CDR1 SGHTA and CDR2 FQGNSA. Trimming cost V 4 bases and J 5 bases, with 8 bases left between them. There are 12 residues in the CDR3. The CDR3 DNA is TGTGCCAGCAGCTCCCCAGGGTATGGCTACACCTTC. The encoded protein is CASSSPGYGYTF.

This clone was seen a few times. The chain joins TRBV30 to TRBJ1-1, with D tentatively TRBD1 (6 bases). V lost 0 bases and J 4 bases, leaving 15 bases between the germline ends. The CDR3 has 15 amino acids. Germline-derived CDR1 and CDR2 are GTSNPN and SVGIG (reference sequence). This CDR3 reads CAWSVQWAGATEAFF. CDR3 nucleotides: TGTGCCTGGAGTGTACAGTGGGCGGGGGCCACTGAAGCTTTCTTT.

The J gene is TRBJ1-1, the V gene TRBV29-1; D gene uncertain. The CDR3 spans 13 residues. Germline CDR1 and CDR2: SQVTM and ANQGSEA. Trimming pared 7 bases from V and 0 bases from J, leaving 12 bases between. The CDR3 nucleotides are TGCAGCGGAACCTCCGGGATGAACACTGAAGCTTTCTTT. This translates into CSGTSGMNTEAFF.

The V call is TRBV9, the J call TRBJ1-5; 7 bases line up with TRBD1. This CDR3 is 15 amino acids long. Unmatched junction bases numbered 7, after V lost 3 bases and J lost 4 bases. Germline V gives CDR1 SGDLS, CDR2 YYNGEE. This chain's CDR3 is CASSGQGDSNQPQHF. In nucleotides, the CDR3 is TGTGCCAGCAGCGGGCAGGGGGACTCTAATCAGCCCCAGCATTTT.

This chain links TRBV6-5 with TRBJ1-5; the match to TRBD1 covers 9 bases. CDR1 is MNHEY and CDR2 is SVGAGI in the germline V gene. Trimming cost V 6 bases and J 6 bases; bases outside gene matches: 9. The CDR3 contains 15 residues. The CDR3 DNA is TGTGCCAGCAGCCCCGCGGGACAGGGCCCTCAGCCCCAGCATTTT. This codes for CASSPAGQGPQPQHF.

This clone was recorded only once. The sample carries other DNA sequences with the same CDR3. This rearrangement joins TRBV7-8 to TRBJ1-6, with 7 bases matching TRBD1. V lost 4 bases, J lost 9 bases, and 6 bases stayed unmatched. CDR1 and CDR2 (germline): SGHVS, FQNEAQ. The CDR3 loop spans 14 amino acids. This CDR3 reads CASSSTGAGSPLHF. As DNA, the CDR3 is TGTGCCAGCAGCTCTACAGGGGCGGGTTCACCCCTCCACTTT.

The chain recombines TRBV19 with TRBJ1-2; 9 nucleotides align to TRBD1. The CDR3 extends over 13 amino acids. With 8 bases clipped from V and 5 bases from J, the junction kept 6 bases outside the gene matches. Germline CDR1 reads LNHDA; CDR2 reads SQIVND (reference sequence). CDR3 region: CASGAGTGYGYTF. The CDR3 nucleotides are TGTGCCAGTGGAGCCGGGACAGGGTATGGCTACACCTTC.

The chain couples TRBV11-3 to TRBJ2-1; 10 bases align to TRBD2. Losses at the gene ends were 4 bases for V and 7 bases for J; bases not matched to a gene: 10. The CDR3 consists of 16 residues. Per the germline V gene, CDR1 is SGHNT and CDR2 is YENEEA. CDR3 residues: CASSSEVAGGSNEQFF. DNA for the CDR3: TGTGCCAGCAGCTCCGAGGTAGCGGGGGGCTCAAATGAGCAGTTCTTC.

V gene TRBV6-4 combines with J gene TRBJ1-2; the match to TRBD1 covers 9 bases. Germline CDR1 is MRHNA and CDR2 is SNTAGT. This CDR3 has 14 residues. With 5 bases clipped from V and 8 bases from J, the junction kept 9 bases outside the gene matches. The CDR3 sequence: CASSRLTGGGGYTF. DNA of the CDR3: TGTGCCAGCAGTCGTTTGACAGGGGGAGGCGGCTACACCTTC.

This sequence joins TRBV6-6 and TRBJ1-3; TRBD1 agrees at 7 bases. This CDR3 region has 15 residues. Germline lookup yields CDR1 MNHNY and CDR2 SVGAGI (reference sequence). Unmatched junction bases numbered 9, after V lost 6 bases and J lost 4 bases. CDR3 sequence reads: CASSQLKGQGNTIYF. The CDR3 DNA follows: TGTGCCAGCAGCCAGCTTAAGGGACAGGGAAACACCATATATTTT.